This T cell receptor (beta chain) was identified in a study of blood T cell repertoires in COVID-19. Study processing details: It was from reference gene primer amplification that nucleated cell counts were estimated. Data came from immunoSEQ multiplex PCR; TCRdb stores just in-frame clones and leaves some out. Clone size and the V and J calls come from that table; the DNA yielded D and trimming. The sample holds approximately 220,000 clones; about 87% are singletons and the top ten take around 2.6%. The CDR3 sequence is 15 residues long. J gave up 5 bases and V 10 bases, and 16 bases lay outside the gene matches. The V gene's germline CDR1 is MRHNA and CDR2 SNTAGT. Clinical history reported by participants formed the basis on which cohorts were assigned.

The receptor was isolated from a woman in her twenties or thirties with acute COVID-19. The specimen was PBMCs or T cells enriched from blood (not recorded which). V usage is TRBV6-4 and J usage is TRBJ1-2; TRBD1 matches at 7 bases. In DNA form, the CDR3 reads TGTGCCAAGCAGGGGGGAGCAAACGGAGCGTATGGCTACACCTTC. It specifies CAKQGGANGAYGYTF.